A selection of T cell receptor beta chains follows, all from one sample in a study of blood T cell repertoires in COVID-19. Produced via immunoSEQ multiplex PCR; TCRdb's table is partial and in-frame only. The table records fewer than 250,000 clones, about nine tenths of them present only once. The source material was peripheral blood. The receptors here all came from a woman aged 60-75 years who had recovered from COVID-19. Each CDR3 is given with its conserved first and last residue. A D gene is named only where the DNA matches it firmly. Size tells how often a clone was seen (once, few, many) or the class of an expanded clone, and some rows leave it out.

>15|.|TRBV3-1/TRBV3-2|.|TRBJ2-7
TGTGCCAGCAGCGAGACATTGGGTCGGTCCTACGAGCAGTACTTC
CASSETLGRSYEQYF
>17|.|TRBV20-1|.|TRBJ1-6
TGCAGTGCTAGTGACTCCACTCTGAGCCCATATAATTCACCCCTCCACTTT
CSASDSTLSPYNSPLHF
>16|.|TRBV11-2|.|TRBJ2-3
TGTGCCAGCAGCACAGCAACAGGGTTTGGAACAGATACGCAGTATTTT
CASSTATGFGTDTQYF
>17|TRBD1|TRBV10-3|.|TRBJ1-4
TGTGCCATCAGCGAGGAGGACAGGATCGCAACTAATGAAAAACTGTTTTTT
CAISEEDRIATNEKLFF
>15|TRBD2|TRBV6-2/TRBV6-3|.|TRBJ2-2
TGTGCCAGCAGTATAGCGGGGGGGCCGACCGGGGAGCTGTTTTTT
CASSIAGGPTGELFF
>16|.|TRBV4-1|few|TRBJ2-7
TGCGCCAGCAGCCAAGACGGCGGCTCCTACTCCTACGAGCAGTACTTC
CASSQDGGSYSYEQYF
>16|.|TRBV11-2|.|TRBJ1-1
TGTGCCAGCAGCTTAGATTACACGGTAGCGGACACTGAAGCTTTCTTT
CASSLDYTVADTEAFF
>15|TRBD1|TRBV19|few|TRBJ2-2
TGTGCCAGCCGGGGACAGCATTTTAACACCGGGGAGCTGTTTTTT
CASRGQHFNTGELFF
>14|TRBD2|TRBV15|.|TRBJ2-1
TGTGCCACCAGCTGGACTAGCGGGTACAATGAGCAGTTCTTC
CATSWTSGYNEQFF
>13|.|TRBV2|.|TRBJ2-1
TGTGCCACAAATACAGGCCTCTACAATGAGCAGTTCTTC
CATNTGLYNEQFF
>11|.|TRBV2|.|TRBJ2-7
TGTGCCAGCAGTGGGACTTACGAGCAGTACTTC
CASSGTYEQYF
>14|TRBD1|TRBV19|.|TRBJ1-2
TGTGCCAGTAGCGGACAGGGATTAGGGTATGGCTACACCTTC
CASSGQGLGYGYTF
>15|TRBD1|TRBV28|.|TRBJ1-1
TGTGCCAGCAGTCCTCGACAGGGGGCGTTCACTGAAGCTTTCTTT
CASSPRQGAFTEAFF
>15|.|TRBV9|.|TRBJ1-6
TGTGCCAGCAGCGTAGCTGTTAACAGTAATTCACCCCTCCACTTT
CASSVAVNSNSPLHF
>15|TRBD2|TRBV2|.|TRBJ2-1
TGTGCCAGCACCCCCATTAGCGGGGGGATCAATGAGCAGTTCTTC
CASTPISGGINEQFF
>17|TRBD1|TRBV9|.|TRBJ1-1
TGTGCCAGCAGCGAAACAGGGGGCTCCGTAGGGAACACTGAAGCTTTCTTT
CASSETGGSVGNTEAFF
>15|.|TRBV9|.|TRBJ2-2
TGTGCCAGCAGCGCCGAGGCTGTCTTAACCGGGGAGCTGTTTTTT
CASSAEAVLTGELFF
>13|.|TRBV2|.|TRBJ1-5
TGTGCCAGCAGTACAGTTAGCAATCAGCCCCAGCATTTT
CASSTVSNQPQHF
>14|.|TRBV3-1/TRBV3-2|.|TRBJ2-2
TGTGCCAGCAGCCAAGCATTAGCTACCGGGGAGCTGTTTTTT
CASSQALATGELFF
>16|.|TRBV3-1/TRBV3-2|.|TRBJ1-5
TGTGCCAGCAGCCAAGGAATGGGGCTAGGCAATCAGCCCCAGCATTTT
CASSQGMGLGNQPQHF
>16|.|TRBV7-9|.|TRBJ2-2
TGTGCCAGCAGCTTAGGAGACGGGCGGGCCACCGGGGAGCTGTTTTTT
CASSLGDGRATGELFF
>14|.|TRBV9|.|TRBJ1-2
TGTGCCAGCAGCGTAGAGGCAGGATACTATGGCTACACCTTC
CASSVEAGYYGYTF
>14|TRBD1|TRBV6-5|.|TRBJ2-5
TGTGCCAGCAGTCCAGGGACAGCTTGGGAGACCCAGTACTTC
CASSPGTAWETQYF
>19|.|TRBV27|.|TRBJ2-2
TGTGCCAGCAGTTTATTCCGGCCCACCCCAGGGGCGCGGGCCGGGGAGCTGTTTTTT
CASSLFRPTPGARAGELFF
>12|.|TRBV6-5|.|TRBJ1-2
TGTGCCAGCAGCAACAGGCACTATGGCTACACCTTC
CASSNRHYGYTF
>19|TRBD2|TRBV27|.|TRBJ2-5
TGTGCCAGCAGACGCCCTCACCCAACTAGCGGGGGGGCCCTGGAGACCCAGTACTTC
CASRRPHPTSGGALETQYF
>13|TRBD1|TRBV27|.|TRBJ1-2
TGTGCCAGCACTGGACAGGGGAGGGATGGCTACACCTTC
CASTGQGRDGYTF
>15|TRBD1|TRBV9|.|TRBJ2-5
TGTGCCAGCAGCGCCTCCGGGACAGGATGGGAGACCCAGTACTTC
CASSASGTGWETQYF
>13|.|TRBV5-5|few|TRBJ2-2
TGTGCCAGCACCCCTTGGGGCCGCGGGGAGCTGTTTTTT
CASTPWGRGELFF
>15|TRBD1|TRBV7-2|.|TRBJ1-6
TGTGCCAGCAGCGAAATGACAGGGGGGGATTCACCCCTCCACTTT
CASSEMTGGDSPLHF
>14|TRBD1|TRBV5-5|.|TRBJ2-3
TGTGCCAGCAGCACGGACAGGGGGACAGATACGCAGTATTTT
CASSTDRGTDTQYF
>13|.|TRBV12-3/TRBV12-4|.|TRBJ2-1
TGCTCCAATTACCGGGTCTCCTACAATGAGCAGTTCTTC
CSNYRVSYNEQFF
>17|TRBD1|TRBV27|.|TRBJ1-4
TGTGCCAGCAGTTTCCTTTACGTGACAGGGGGAAGCGAAAAACTGTTTTTT
CASSFLYVTGGSEKLFF
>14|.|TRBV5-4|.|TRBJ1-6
TGTGCCAGCAGCTTGGCACAGTTCCGCTCACCCCTCCACTTT
CASSLAQFRSPLHF
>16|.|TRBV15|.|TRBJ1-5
TGTGCCACCAGCCGAGGGGGAGGTTTTGAGAGTCAGCCCCAGCATTTT
CATSRGGGFESQPQHF
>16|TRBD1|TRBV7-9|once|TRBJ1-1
TGTGCCAGCAGCTTAACAGGGGGCCCGGGGAACACTGAAGCTTTCTTT
CASSLTGGPGNTEAFF
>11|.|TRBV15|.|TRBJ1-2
TGTGCCACCAGCAGAGGACAAGGCTACACCTTC
CATSRGQGYTF
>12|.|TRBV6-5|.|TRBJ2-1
TGTGCCAGCAGTTACTCTAGCAGTCTGCAGTTCTTC
CASSYSSSLQFF
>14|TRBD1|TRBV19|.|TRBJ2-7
TGTGCCAGTAGTACGCCGGGACAGACCTACGAGCAGTACTTC
CASSTPGQTYEQYF
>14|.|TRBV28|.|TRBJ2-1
TGTGCCAGCACGGTTAGCCAATCCTACAATGAGCAGTTCTTC
CASTVSQSYNEQFF
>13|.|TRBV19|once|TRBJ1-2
TGTGCCAGTATGGGGGGACTTAAAGGGGGCTACACCTTC
CASMGGLKGGYTF
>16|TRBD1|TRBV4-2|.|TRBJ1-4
TGTGCCAGCAGCCAAGGGGACAGATTTCCTAATGAAAAACTGTTTTTT
CASSQGDRFPNEKLFF
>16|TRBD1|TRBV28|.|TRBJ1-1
TGTGCCAGCAGTCCCCGGACAGGGATAGGCGTCACTGAAGCTTTCTTT
CASSPRTGIGVTEAFF
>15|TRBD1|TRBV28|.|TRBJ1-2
TGTGCCAGCCTCAAGCGGGACAGGGGAGGGTATGGCTACACCTTC
CASLKRDRGGYGYTF
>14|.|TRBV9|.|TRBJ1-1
TGTGCCAGCAGCGACGACAGGTTGAACACTGAAGCTTTCTTT
CASSDDRLNTEAFF
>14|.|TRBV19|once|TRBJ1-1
TGTGCCAGTAGTATAGATCGAGGGAACACTGAAGCTTTCTTT
CASSIDRGNTEAFF
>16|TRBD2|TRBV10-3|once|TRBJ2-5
TGTGCCATCAGGCCCGAGGGACTAGCTTTAGGAGAGACCCAGTACTTC
CAIRPEGLALGETQYF
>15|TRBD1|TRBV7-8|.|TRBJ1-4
TGTGCCAGCAGCTTAACGACAGGGGGCCCAGAAAAACTGTTTTTT
CASSLTTGGPEKLFF
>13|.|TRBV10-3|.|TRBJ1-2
TGTGCCATCTCAGGGTCCCTCTACTATGGCTACACCTTC
CAISGSLYYGYTF
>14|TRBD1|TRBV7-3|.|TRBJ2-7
TGTGCCAGCAGCGCCGGACAGGGGCCCTACGAGCAGTACTTC
CASSAGQGPYEQYF
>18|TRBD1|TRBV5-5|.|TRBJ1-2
TGTGCCAGCAGCCCGGATCGGTGGGGGGGACAGGGAAAGGCTGGCTACACCTTC
CASSPDRWGGQGKAGYTF
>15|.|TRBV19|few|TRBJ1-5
TGTGCCAGTAGGATCCAGGTCTCTAGCAATCAGCCCCAGCATTTT
CASRIQVSSNQPQHF
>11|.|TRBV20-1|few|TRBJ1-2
TGCAGTGCGGGAGGGGTCTATGGCTACACCTTC
CSAGGVYGYTF
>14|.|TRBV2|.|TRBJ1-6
TGTGCCAGCAGTGAGAGGCAGGGTTTTTCACCCCTCCACTTT
CASSERQGFSPLHF
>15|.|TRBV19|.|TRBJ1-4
TGTGCCAGTAACGGTTCCCCTCGGGGTAATGAAAAACTGTTTTTT
CASNGSPRGNEKLFF